This T cell receptor beta chain was identified during a study of a mutant IDH1 vaccine in newly diagnosed glioma. V trimming: 0 bases; J trimming: 10 bases; junction bases outside the gene matches: 10. The CDR3 totals 16 residues. Germline V gives CDR1 SGHRS, CDR2 YFSETQ. Regarding time point: baseline, week 1 (first vaccination visit). Treatment defined: pre-vaccination baseline after standard-of-care therapy. The assay was immunoSEQ multiplex PCR, and TCRdb's table has in-frame clones only and misses some. The sample includes 60,000 to 85,000 clones, 79% seen only once; the top ten take around 8.2%.

Sequencing was performed on PBMCs, taken from a glioma patient treated with radiotherapy, temozolomide or both. V gene TRBV5-1 combines with J gene TRBJ1-6; TRBD1 aligns across 7 bases. This TCR was sampled from a man aged 45 to 65 with glioma. The CDR3 nucleotides are TGCGCCAGCAGCTTGGGGGACAGTAGGTTAACGTCACCCCTCCACTTT. Amino acids: CASSLGDSRLTSPLHF.